This TCR beta chain was captured by sequencing in a study of Ad26.COV2.S vaccination and SARS-CoV-2 variants. In the study overall: The study gave Ad26.COV2.S intramuscularly, once or twice 56 days apart.

Concerning this clone: Its antigen is still unknown.

TCRdb's table, derived via immunoSEQ multiplex PCR, lists solely in-frame clones and lacks some. The data contain around 500,000 clones, 89% of them singletons. V lost 1 base and J lost 2, with 9 bases in between. Germline CDR1 SGHRS, CDR2 YFSETQ. This CDR3 is 14 amino acids long. Findings of the study overall: Among vaccine recipients, spike-specific TCR breadth exceeded that of placebo recipients.

Treatment noted: some 20 received Ad26.COV2.S at low or high dose, single or two shots; several received placebo; per-sample allocation not given. Each sample was drawn 63 days after the first injection (of vaccine or placebo). Vaccination employed an Ad26 vector expressing the Wuhan-strain SARS-CoV-2 spike. The sequencing used peripheral blood, collected in a trial of Ad26.COV2.S vaccine versus placebo. The chain links TRBV5-1 to TRBJ1-2; no definite D call. The clonotype originates from a person aged 18-65 years who received the Ad26.COV2.S COVID-19 vaccine or a placebo. CDR3 nucleotides: TGCGCCAGCAGCTTGTCTACAGCGAACTATGGCTACACCTTC. The encoded protein is CASSLSTANYGYTF.